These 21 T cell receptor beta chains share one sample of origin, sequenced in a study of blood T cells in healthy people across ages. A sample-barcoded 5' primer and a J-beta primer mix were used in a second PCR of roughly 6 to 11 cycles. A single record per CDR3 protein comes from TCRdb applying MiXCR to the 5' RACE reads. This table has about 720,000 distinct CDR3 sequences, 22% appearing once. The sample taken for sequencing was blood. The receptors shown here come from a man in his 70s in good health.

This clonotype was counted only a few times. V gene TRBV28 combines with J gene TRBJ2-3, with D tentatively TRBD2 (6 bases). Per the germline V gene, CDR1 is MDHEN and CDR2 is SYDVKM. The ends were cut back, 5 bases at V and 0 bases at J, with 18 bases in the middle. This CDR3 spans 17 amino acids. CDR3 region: CASSALALGGSTDTQYF. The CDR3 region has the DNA TGTGCCAGCAGTGCCCTAGCGCTGGGGGGTAGCACAGATACGCAGTATTTT.

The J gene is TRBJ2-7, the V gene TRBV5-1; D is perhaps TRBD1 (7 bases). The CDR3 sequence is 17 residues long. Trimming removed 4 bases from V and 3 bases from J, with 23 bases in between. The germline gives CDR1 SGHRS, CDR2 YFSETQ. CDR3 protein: CASSPLGGQILNYEQYV. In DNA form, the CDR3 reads TGCGCCAGCAGCCCCCTGGGGGGACAGATACTAAACTACGAGCAGTACGTC.

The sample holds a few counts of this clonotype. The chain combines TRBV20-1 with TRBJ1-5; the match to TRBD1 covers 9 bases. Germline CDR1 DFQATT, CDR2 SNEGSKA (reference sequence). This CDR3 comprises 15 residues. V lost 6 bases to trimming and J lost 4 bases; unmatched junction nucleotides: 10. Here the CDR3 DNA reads TGCAGTGCAACACGTACAGGGGGCAGTAATCAGCCCCAGCATTTT. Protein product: CSATRTGGSNQPQHF.

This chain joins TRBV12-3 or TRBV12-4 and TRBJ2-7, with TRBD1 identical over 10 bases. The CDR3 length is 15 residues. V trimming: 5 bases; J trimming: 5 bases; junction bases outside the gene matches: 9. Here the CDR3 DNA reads TGTGCCAGCAGTCCCCGGACAGGGGGGACCAACGAGCAGTACTTC. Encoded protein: CASSPRTGGTNEQYF.

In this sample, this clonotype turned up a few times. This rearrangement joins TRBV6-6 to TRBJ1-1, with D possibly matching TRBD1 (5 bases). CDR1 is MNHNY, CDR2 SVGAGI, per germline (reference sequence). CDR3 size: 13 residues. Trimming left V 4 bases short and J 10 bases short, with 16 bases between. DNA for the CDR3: TGTGCCAGCAGTTCACCGCGGGACGCGAGAGCTTTCTTT. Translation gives CASSSPRDARAFF.

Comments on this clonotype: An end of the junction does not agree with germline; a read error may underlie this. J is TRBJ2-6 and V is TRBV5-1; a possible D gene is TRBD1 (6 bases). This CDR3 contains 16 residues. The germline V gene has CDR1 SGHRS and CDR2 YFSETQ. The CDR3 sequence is CASSLTGSGGANVMTF. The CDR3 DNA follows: TGCGCCAGCAGCTTAACAGGGTCTGGTGGGGCCAACGTCATGACTTTC.

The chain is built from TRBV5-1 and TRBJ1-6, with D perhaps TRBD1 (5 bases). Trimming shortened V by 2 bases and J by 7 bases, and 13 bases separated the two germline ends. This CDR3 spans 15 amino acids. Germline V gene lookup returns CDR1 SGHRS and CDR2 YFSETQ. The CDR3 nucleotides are TGCGCCAGCAGCTTCTTAGGGGAGTCGAATTCACCCCTCCACTTT. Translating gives CASSFLGESNSPLHF.

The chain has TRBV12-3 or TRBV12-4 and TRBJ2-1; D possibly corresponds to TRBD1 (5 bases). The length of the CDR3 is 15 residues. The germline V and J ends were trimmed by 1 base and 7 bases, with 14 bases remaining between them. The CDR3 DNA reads TGTGCCAGCAGTTTAGAAGGGGTGGAACGGAATGAGCAGTTCTTC. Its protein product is CASSLEGVERNEQFF.

As DNA, the CDR3 is TGCGCCAGCAGCTTGTCAGCGACTGGGGAGCTGTTTTTT. This codes for CASSLSATGELFF. The rearrangement uses TRBV5-1 and TRBJ2-2; no clear D gene. The V gene lost 1 base and the J gene lost 8 bases, with 9 bases spanning the gap. Germline CDR1 is SGHRS and CDR2 is YFSETQ. The CDR3 contains 13 residues.

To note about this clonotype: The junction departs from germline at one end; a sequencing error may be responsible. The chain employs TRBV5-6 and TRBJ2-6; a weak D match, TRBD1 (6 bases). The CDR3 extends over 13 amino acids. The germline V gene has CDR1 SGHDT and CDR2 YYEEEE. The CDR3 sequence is CTSSERTVNVLTF. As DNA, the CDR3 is TGTACCAGCAGCGAGAGGACAGTCAACGTCCTGACTTTC.

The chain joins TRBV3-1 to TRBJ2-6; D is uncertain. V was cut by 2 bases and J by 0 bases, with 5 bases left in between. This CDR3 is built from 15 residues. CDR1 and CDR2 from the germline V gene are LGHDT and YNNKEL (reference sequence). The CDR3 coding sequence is TGTGCCAGCAGCCAACAGTTCTCTGGGGCCAACGTCCTGACTTTC. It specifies CASSQQFSGANVLTF.

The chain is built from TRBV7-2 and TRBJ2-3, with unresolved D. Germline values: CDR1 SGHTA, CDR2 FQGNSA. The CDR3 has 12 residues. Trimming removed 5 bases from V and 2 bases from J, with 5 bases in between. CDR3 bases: TGTGCCAGCAGCCAGATCACAGATACGCAGTATTTT. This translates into CASSQITDTQYF. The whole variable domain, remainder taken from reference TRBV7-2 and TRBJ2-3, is GAGVSQSPSNKVTEKGKDVELRCDPISGHTALYWYRQSLGQGLEFLIYFQGNSAPDKSGLPSDRFSAERTGGSVSTLTIQRTQQEDSAVYLCASSQITDTQYFGPGTRLTVL.

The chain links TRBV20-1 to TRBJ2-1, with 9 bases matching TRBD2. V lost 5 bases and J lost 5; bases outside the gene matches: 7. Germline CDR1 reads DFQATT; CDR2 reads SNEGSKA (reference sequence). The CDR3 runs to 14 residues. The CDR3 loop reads CSAFAGGPHNEQFF. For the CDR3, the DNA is TGCAGTGCTTTCGCGGGAGGGCCCCACAATGAGCAGTTCTTC.

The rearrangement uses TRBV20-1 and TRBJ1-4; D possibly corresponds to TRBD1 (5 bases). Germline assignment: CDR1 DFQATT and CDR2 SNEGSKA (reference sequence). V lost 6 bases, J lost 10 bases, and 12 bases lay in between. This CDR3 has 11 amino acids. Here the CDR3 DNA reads TGCAGTGCCGGGACGCTCGGAAAACTGTTTTTT. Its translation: CSAGTLGKLFF.

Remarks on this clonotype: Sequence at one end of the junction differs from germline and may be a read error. In nucleotides, the CDR3 is TGTGCCAACAGTCCCGAGGCAGGGTTTTTTCAAACAGATACGCAGTATTTT. Its translation is CANSPEAGFFQTDTQYF. The chain joins TRBV27 to TRBJ2-3; TRBD1 is a possible D gene (5 bases). The CDR3 loop spans 17 amino acids. CDR1 and CDR2 from the germline V gene are MNHEY and SMNVEV (reference sequence).

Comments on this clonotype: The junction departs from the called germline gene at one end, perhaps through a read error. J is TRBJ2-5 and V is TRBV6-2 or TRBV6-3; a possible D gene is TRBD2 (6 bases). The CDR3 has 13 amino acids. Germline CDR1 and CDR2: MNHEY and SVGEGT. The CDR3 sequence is CASTESGRPAYHF. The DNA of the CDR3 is TGTGCCAGCACCGAAAGTGGGAGGCCGGCTTACCACTTC.

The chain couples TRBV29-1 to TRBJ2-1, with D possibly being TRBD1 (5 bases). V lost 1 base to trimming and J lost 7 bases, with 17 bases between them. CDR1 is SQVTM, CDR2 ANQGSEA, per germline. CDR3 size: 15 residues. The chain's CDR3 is CSVEVLDMRGNEQFF. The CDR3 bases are TGCAGCGTTGAAGTTTTGGACATGCGTGGAAATGAGCAGTTCTTC.

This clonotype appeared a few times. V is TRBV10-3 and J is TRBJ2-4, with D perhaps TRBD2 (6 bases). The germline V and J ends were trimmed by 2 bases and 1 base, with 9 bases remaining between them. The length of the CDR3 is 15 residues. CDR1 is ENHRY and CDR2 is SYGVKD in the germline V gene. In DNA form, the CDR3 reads TGTGCCATCAGTGAGAGTGCGGGGGCCAAAAACATTCAGTACTTC. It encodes CAISESAGAKNIQYF.

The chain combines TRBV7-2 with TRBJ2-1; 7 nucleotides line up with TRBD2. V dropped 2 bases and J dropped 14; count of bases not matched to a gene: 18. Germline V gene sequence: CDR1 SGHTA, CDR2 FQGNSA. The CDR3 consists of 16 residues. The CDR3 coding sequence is TGTGCCAGCAGCTTATTGAACGTTCGGGCGGGAGAAGGAGAGTTCTTC. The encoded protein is CASSLLNVRAGEGEFF.

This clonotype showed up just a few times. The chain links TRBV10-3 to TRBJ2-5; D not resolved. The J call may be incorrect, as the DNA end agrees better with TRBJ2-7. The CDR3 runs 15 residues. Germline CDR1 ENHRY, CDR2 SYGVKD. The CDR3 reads CAISESALSSYEQYF. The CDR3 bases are TGTGCCATCAGTGAGTCGGCACTCAGCTCCTACGAGCAGTACTTC.

The CDR3 is CASGFGTGLNNEQFF. CDR3 bases: TGTGCCAGCGGATTCGGGACAGGCCTAAACAATGAGCAGTTCTTC. The rearrangement joins TRBV12-3 or TRBV12-4 to TRBJ2-1, with 8 bases aligning to TRBD1. The CDR3 is 15 amino acids. The trim removed 8 bases at V and 5 bases at J, leaving 11 bases unmatched.